This TCR beta chain appears in the sequencing data of a study of blood T cells in healthy people across ages. Through a sample-barcoded 5' primer and a J-beta primer mix, a second PCR was run for roughly 7 to 12 cycles. The yield of each sample was at least 2.5 million CDR3-containing paired-end reads. From the 5' RACE reads, TCRdb called clonotypes with MiXCR, one entry per CDR3 protein. The sample yields hundreds of thousands of distinct CDR3 sequences, 32% seen once. CDR3 length equals 15 residues. Trimming took 3 bases from V and 0 from J, leaving 12 bases between them. Germline V gives CDR1 GTSNPN, CDR2 SVGIG (reference sequence). Every participating donor contributed about 10 milliliters of peripheral blood through a draw. This clonotype was observed at least ten times. The target antigen is unknown. Study results and caveats: Any conclusive comparison of naive versus antigen-experienced cells was prevented by using unsorted PBMCs. Age advanced and TCR beta diversity per million T cells fell, roughly linearly.

Sequenced material: blood. The chain is built from TRBV30 and TRBJ2-1; maybe TRBD2 (5 bases). The receptor was isolated from a woman aged 80 or older in good health. The CDR3 nucleotides read TGTGCCTGGAGCGGGGAATATAGCTCCTACAATGAGCAGTTCTTC. Its protein product is CAWSGEYSSYNEQFF.